This T cell receptor beta chain was found in a study of blood T cell repertoires in COVID-19. Some clones are missing from TCRdb's copy, which holds only in-frame ones; the method was immunoSEQ multiplex PCR. The table has 200,000 to 250,000 clones, around 87% seen once. The CDR3 spans 13 residues. Germline V CDR1 and CDR2: MNHEY, SMNVEV (reference sequence). V dropped 10 bases and J dropped 7; count of bases not matched to a gene: 6. This TCR derives from a woman in her sixties or seventies with active or convalescent COVID-19. Sequencing was performed on peripheral blood. This sequence joins TRBV27 and TRBJ2-2; 10 bases line up with TRBD2. The CDR3 spells CATRPSGGGELFF. The CDR3 DNA follows: TGTGCCACCAGACCTAGCGGGGGCGGGGAGCTGTTTTTT.